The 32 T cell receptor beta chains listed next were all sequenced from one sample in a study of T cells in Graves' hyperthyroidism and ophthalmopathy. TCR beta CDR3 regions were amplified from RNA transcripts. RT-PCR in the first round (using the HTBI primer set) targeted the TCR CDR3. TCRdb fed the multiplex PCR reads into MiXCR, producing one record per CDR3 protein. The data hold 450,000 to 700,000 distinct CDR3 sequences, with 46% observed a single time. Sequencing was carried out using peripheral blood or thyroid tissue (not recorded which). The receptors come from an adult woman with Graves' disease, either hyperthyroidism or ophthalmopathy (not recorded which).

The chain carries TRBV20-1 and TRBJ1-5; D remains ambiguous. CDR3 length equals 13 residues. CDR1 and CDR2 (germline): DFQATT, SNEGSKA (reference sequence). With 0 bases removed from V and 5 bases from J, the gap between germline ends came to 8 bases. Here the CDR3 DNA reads TGCAGTGCTAGAGATTTAGGAGATCAGCCCCAGCATTTT. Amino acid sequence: CSARDLGDQPQHF.

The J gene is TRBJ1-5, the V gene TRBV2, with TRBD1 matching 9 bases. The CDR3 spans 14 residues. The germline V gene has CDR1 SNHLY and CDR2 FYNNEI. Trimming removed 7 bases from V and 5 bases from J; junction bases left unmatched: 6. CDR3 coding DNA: TGTGCCAGCAAACTGACAGGGGGGTATCAGCCCCAGCATTTT. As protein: CASKLTGGYQPQHF.

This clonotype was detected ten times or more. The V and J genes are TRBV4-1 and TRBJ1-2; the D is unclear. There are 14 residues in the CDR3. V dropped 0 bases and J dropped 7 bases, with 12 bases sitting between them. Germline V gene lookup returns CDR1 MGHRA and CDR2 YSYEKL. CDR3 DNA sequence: TGCGCCAGCAGCCAAGACGGACTATATACTGGCTACACCTTC. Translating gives CASSQDGLYTGYTF.

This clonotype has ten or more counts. CDR3 bases: TGTGCCAGCAGTGACCCCCCTCACATAGGAGCGACTTTCTTT. Translation gives CASSDPPHIGATFF. The genes are TRBV6-6 and TRBJ1-1, with D unclear. The V end was cut by 5 bases, the J end by 12 bases, with 22 bases between. This CDR3 has 14 amino acids. CDR1 is MNHNY and CDR2 is SVGAGI in the germline V gene (reference sequence).

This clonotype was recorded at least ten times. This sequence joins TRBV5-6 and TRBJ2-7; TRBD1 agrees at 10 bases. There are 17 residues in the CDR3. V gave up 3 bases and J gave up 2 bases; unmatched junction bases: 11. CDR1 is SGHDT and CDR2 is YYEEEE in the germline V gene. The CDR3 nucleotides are TGTGCCAGCAGCTCCGTAACCGGGACAGGGGCCACCTACGAGCAGTACTTC. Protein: CASSSVTGTGATYEQYF.

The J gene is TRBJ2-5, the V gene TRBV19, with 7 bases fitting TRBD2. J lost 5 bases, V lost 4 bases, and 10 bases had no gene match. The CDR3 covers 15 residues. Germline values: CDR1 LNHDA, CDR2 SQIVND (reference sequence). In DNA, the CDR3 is TGTGCCAGTAGTAGAGGGAGGGCCGCGGAGGAGACCCAGTACTTC. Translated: CASSRGRAAEETQYF.

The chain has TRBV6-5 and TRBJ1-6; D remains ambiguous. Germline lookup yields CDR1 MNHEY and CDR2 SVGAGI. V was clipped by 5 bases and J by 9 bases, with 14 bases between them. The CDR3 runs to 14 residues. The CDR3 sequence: CASSPTLTRSPLHF. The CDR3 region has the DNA TGTGCCAGCAGTCCGACACTCACTCGTTCACCCCTCCACTTT.

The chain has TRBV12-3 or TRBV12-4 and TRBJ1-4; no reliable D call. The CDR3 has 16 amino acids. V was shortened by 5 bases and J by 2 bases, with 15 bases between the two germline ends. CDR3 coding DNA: TGTGCCAGCAGTCCCCGGTCCCACGGGACTAATGAAAAACTGTTTTTT. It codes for CASSPRSHGTNEKLFF.

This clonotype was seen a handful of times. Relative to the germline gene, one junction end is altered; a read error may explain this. The CDR3 spells CASSPLAGSYGYAF. The CDR3 nucleotides read TGTGCCAGCAGCCCCTTGGCGGGGAGCTATGGCTACGCCTTC. The chain employs TRBV28 and TRBJ1-2, with D unclear. Germline V gene lookup returns CDR1 MDHEN and CDR2 SYDVKM. There are 14 residues in the CDR3.

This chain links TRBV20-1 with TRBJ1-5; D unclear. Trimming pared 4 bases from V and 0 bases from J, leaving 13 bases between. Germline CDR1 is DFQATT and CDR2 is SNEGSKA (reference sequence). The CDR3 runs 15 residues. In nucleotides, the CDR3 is TGCAGTGCTAAGGACGTTAGCAATAGCAATCAGCCCCAGCATTTT. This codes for CSAKDVSNSNQPQHF.

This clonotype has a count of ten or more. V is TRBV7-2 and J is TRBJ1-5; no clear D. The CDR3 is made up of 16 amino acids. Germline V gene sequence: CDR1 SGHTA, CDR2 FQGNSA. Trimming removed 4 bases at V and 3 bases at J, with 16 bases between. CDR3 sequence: CASSSSQSGYNQPQHF. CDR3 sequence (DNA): TGTGCCAGCAGCTCCTCTCAGTCTGGATACAATCAGCCCCAGCATTTT.

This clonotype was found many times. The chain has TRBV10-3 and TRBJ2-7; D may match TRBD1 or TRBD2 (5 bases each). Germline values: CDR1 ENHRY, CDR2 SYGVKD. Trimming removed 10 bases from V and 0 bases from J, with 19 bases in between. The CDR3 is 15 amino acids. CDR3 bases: TGTGCCACCACCCCGGGGACGGTAAGCTCCTACGAGCAGTACTTC. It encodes CATTPGTVSSYEQYF.

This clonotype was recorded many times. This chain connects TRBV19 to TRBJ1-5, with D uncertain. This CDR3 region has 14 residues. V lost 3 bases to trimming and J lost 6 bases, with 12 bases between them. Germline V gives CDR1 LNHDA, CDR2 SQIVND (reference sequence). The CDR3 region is CASSIRLGAQPQHF. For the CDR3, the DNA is TGTGCCAGTAGTATTCGATTGGGAGCTCAGCCCCAGCATTTT.

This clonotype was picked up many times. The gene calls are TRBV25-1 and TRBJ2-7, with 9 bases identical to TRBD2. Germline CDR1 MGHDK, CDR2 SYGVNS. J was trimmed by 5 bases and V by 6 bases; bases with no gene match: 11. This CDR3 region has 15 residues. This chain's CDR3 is CASRQAGGGPDEQYF. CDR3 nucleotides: TGTGCCAGCAGACAAGCGGGAGGCGGTCCGGACGAGCAGTACTTC.

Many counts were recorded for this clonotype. CDR3: CASSLRLRGLAYEQYF. CDR3 in DNA: TGTGCCAGCAGTTTACGTCTCAGGGGGCTCGCTTACGAGCAGTACTTC. The chain employs TRBV12-3 or TRBV12-4 and TRBJ2-7, with TRBD1 matching over 8 bases. J lost 4 bases, V lost 2 bases, and 10 bases had no gene match. The CDR3 contains 16 residues.

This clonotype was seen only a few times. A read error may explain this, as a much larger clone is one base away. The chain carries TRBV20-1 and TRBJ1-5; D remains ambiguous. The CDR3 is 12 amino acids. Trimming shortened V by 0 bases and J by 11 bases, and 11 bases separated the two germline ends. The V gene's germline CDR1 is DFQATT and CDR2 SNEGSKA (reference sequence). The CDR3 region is CSARDLFKAQHF. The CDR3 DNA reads TGCAGTGCTAGAGATCTATTCAAAGCCCAGCATTTT.

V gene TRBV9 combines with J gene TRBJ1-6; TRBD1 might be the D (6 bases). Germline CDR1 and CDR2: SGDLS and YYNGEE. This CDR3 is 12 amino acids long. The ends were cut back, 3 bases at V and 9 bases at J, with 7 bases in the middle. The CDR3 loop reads CASSGGGSPLHF. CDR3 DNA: TGTGCCAGCAGCGGAGGGGGTTCACCCCTCCACTTT.

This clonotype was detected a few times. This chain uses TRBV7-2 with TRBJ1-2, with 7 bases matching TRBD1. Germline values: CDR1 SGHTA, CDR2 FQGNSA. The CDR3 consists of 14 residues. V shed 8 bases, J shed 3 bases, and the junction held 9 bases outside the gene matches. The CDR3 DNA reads TGTGCCAGCCGGCGTTATCAGGGGGACTATGGCTACACCTTC. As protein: CASRRYQGDYGYTF.

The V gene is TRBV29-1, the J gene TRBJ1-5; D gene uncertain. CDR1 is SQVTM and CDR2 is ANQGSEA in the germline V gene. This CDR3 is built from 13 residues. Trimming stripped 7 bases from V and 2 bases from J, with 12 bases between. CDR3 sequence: CSATLGGNQPQHF. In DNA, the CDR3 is TGCAGCGCGACTCTGGGTGGCAATCAGCCCCAGCATTTT. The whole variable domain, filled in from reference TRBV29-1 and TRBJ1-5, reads SAVISQKPSRDICQRGTSLTIQCQVDSQVTMMFWYRQQPGQSLTLIATANQGSEATYESGFVIDKFPISRPNLTFSTLTVSNMSPEDSSIYLCSATLGGNQPQHFGDGTRLSIL.

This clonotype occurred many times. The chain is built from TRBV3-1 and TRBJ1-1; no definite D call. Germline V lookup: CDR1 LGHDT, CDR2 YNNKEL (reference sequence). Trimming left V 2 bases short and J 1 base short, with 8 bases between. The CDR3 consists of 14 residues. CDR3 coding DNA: TGTGCCAGCAGCCAACCTGAGCGGAACACTGAAGCTTTCTTT. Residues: CASSQPERNTEAFF. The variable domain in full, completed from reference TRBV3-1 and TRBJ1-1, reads DTAVSQTPKYLVTQMGNDKSIKCEQNLGHDTMYWYKQDSKKFLKIMFSYNNKELIINETVPNRFSPKSPDKAHLNLHINSLELGDSAVYFCASSQPERNTEAFFGQGTRLTVV.

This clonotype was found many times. The CDR3 reads CASSPGTDSNQPQHF. DNA for the CDR3: TGTGCCAGCAGCCCCGGGACGGATAGCAATCAGCCCCAGCATTTT. This sequence joins TRBV2 and TRBJ1-5; possibly TRBD1 for D (5 bases). Trimming stripped 6 bases from V and 0 bases from J, with 12 bases between. Germline V lookup: CDR1 SNHLY, CDR2 FYNNEI. The CDR3 sequence is 15 residues long. The full variable domain, its missing parts supplied by reference TRBV2 and TRBJ1-5, is EPEVTQTPSHQVTQMGQEVILRCVPISNHLYFYWYRQILGQKVEFLVSFYNNEISEKSEIFDDQFSVERPDGSNFTLKIRSTKLEDSAMYFCASSPGTDSNQPQHFGDGTRLSIL.

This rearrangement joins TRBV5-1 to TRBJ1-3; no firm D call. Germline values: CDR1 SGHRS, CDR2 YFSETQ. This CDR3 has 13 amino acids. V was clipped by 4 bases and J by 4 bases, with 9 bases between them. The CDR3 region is CASSPQQGNTIYF. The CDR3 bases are TGCGCCAGCAGCCCGCAACAGGGAAACACCATATATTTT.

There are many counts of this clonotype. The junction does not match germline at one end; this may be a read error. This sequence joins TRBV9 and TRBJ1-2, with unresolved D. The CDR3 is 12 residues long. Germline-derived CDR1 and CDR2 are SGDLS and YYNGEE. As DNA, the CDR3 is TGTGCCAGCAGCTCTTCGGGTTTCCAGTTAAATTTC. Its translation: CASSSSGFQLNF. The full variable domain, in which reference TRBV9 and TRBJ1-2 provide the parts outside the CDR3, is DSGVTQTPKHLITATGQRVTLRCSPRSGDLSVYWYQQSLDQGLQFLIQYYNGEERAKGNILERFSAQQFPDLHSELNLSSLELGDSALYFCASSSSGFQLNFGSGTRLTVV.

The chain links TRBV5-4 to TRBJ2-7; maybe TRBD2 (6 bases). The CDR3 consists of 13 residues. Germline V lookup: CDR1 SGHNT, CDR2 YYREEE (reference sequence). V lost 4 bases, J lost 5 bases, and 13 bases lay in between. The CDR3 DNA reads TGTGCCAGCAGCCCGCCCGAGCGGGACGAGCAGTACTTC. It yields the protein CASSPPERDEQYF.

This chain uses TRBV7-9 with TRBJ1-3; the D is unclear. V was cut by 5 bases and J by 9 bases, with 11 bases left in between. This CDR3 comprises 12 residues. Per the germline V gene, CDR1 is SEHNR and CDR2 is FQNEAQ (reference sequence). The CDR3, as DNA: TGTGCCAGCAGCCCGAAGGAGGGCACCATATATTTT. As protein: CASSPKEGTIYF.

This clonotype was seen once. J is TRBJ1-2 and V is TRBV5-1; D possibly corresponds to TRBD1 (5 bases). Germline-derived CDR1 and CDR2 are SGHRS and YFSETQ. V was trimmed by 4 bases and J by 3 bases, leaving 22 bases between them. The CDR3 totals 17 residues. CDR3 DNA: TGCGCCAGCAGCCTGGGACTCAACGACGTGCTGGACTATGGCTACACCTTC. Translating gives CASSLGLNDVLDYGYTF.

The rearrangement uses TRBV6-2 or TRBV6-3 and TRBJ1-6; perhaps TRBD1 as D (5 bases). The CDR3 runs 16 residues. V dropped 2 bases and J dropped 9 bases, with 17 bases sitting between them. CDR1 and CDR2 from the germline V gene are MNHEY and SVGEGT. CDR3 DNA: TGTGCCAGCAGTTACAACTCGCGAGGAACAGGTTCACCCCTCCACTTT. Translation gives CASSYNSRGTGSPLHF.

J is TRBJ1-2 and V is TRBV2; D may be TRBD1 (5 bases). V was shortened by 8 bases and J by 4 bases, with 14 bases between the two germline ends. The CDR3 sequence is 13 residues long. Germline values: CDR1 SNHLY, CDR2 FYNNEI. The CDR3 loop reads CASRDGPSYGYTF. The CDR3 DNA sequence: TGTGCCAGCCGGGACGGACCGAGCTATGGCTACACCTTC. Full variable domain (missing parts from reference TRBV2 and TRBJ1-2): EPEVTQTPSHQVTQMGQEVILRCVPISNHLYFYWYRQILGQKVEFLVSFYNNEISEKSEIFDDQFSVERPDGSNFTLKIRSTKLEDSAMYFCASRDGPSYGYTFGSGTRLTVV.

The CDR3 DNA follows: TGTGCCAGCAAGCGCGAACTAGCGGGGGCCTACGAGCAGTACTTC. This encodes CASKRELAGAYEQYF. The rearrangement links TRBV6-1 to TRBJ2-7, with 11 positions matching TRBD2. The CDR3 runs to 15 residues. Germline lookup yields CDR1 MNHNS and CDR2 SASEGT. Trimming took 7 bases from V and 2 from J; bases not matched to a gene: 7.

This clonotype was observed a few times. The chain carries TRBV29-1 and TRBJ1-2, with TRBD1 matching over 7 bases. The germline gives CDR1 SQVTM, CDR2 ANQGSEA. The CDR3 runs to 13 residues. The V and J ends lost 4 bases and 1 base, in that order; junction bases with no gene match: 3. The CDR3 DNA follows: TGCAGCGTTGGTGGACAGGTTAACTATGGCTACACCTTC. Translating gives CSVGGQVNYGYTF.

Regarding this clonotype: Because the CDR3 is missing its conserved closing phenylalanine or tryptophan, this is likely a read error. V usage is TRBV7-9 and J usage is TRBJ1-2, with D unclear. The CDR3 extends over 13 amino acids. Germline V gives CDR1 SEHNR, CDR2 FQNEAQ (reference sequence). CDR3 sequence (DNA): TGCGCCAGCAGCCTTCTGGGGAACTATGGCTACACCCTC. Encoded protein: CASSLLGNYGYTL.

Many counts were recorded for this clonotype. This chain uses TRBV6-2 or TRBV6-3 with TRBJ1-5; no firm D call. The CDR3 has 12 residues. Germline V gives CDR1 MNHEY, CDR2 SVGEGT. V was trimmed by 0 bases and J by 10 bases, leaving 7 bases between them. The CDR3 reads CASSYSGGPQHF. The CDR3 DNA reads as TGTGCCAGCAGTTACTCTGGAGGACCCCAGCATTTT.